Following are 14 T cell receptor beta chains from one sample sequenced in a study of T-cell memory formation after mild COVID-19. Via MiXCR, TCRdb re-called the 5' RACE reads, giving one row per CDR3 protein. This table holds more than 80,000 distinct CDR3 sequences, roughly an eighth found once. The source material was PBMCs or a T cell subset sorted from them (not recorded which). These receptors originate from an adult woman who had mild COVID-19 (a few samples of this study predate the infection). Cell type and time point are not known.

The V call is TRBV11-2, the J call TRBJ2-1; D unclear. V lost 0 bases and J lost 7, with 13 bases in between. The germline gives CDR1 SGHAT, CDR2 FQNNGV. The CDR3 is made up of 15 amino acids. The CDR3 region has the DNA TGTGCCAGCAGCTTAGACGCTCAACCCGTTAATGAGCAGTTCTTC. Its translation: CASSLDAQPVNEQFF.

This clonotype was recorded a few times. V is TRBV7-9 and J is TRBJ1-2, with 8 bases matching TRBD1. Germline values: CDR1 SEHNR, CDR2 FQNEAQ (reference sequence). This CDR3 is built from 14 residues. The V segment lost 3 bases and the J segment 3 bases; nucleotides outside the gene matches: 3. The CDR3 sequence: CASSLDRADYGYTF. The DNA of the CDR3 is TGTGCCAGCAGCTTGGACAGGGCGGACTATGGCTACACCTTC. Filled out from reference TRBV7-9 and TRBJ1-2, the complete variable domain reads DTGVSQNPRHKITKRGQNVTFRCDPISEHNRLYWYRQTLGQGPEFLTYFQNEAQLEKSRLLSDRFSAERPKGSFSTLEIQRTEQGDSAMYLCASSLDRADYGYTFGSGTRLTVV.

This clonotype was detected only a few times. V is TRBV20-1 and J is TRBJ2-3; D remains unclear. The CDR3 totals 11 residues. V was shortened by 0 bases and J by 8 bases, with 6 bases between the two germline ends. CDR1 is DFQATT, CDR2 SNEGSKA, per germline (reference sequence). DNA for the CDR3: TGCAGTGCTAGAGAGTTCGGTACGCAGTATTTT. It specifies CSAREFGTQYF.

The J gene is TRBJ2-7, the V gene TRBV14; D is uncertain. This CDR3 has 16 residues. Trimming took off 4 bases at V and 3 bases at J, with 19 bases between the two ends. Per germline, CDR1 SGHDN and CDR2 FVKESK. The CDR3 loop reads CASSLDLSHGRYEQYF. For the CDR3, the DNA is TGTGCCAGCAGCCTTGATCTTAGCCATGGACGCTACGAGCAGTACTTC.

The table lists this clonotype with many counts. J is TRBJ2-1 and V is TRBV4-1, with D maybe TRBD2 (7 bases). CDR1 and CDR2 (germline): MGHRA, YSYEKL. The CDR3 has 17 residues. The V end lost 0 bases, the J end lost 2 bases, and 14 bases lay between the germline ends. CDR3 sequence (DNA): TGCGCCAGCAGCCAAGATGGAACGGGGGGCCCCTACAATGAGCAGTTCTTC. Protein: CASSQDGTGGPYNEQFF.

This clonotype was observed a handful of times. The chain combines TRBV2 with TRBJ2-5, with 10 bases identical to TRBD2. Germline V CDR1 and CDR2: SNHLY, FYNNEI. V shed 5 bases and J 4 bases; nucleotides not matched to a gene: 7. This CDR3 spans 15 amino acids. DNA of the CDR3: TGTGCCAGCAGTTCAAGCGGGAGGGCCGGAGAGACCCAGTACTTC. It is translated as CASSSSGRAGETQYF.

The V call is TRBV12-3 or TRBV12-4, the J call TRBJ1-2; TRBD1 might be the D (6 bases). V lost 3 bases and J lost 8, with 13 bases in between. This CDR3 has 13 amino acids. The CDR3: CASSFSGVEGYTF. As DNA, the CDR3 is TGTGCCAGCAGTTTTTCAGGGGTCGAAGGCTACACCTTC.

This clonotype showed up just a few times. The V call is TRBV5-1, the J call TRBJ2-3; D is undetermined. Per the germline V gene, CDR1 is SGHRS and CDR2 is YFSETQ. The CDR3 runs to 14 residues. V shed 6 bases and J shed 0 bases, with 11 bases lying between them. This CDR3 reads CASMDGSSTDTQYF. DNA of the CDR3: TGCGCCAGCATGGACGGGTCGAGCACAGATACGCAGTATTTT.

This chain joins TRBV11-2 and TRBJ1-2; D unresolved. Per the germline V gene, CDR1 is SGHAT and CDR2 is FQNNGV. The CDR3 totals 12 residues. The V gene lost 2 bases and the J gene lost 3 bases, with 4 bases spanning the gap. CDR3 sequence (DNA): TGTGCCAGCAGCTTAACCCACTATGGCTACACCTTC. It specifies CASSLTHYGYTF.

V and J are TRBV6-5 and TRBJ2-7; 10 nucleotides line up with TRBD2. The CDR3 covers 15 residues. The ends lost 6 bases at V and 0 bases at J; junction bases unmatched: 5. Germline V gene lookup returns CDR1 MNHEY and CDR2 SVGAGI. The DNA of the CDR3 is TGTGCCAGCAGCTTGTCTAGCGGGAGCTCCTACGAGCAGTACTTC. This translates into CASSLSSGSSYEQYF.

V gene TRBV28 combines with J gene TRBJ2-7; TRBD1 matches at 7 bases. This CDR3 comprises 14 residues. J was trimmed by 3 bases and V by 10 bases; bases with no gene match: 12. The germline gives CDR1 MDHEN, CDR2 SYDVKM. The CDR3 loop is CATNTGTDLYEQYF. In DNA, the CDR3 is TGTGCCACCAACACCGGGACAGATCTCTACGAGCAGTACTTC.

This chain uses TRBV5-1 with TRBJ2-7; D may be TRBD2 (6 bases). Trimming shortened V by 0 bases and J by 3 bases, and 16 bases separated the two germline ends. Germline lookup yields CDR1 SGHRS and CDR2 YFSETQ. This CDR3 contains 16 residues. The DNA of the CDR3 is TGCGCCAGCAGCTTGGACAAGGCGGGGATCGACTACGAGCAGTACTTC. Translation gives CASSLDKAGIDYEQYF.

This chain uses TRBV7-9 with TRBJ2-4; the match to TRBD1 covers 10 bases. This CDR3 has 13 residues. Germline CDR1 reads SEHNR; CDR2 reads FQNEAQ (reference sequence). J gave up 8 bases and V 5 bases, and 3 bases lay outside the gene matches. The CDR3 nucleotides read TGTGCCAGCAGCCACGGACAGGGGGACATTCAGTACTTC. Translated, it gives CASSHGQGDIQYF.

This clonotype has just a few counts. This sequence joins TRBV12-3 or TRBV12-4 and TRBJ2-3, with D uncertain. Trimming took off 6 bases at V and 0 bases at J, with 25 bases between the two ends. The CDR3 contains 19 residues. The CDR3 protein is CASSPPAGPAIPSTDTQYF. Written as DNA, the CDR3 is TGTGCCAGCAGCCCCCCGGCAGGCCCAGCGATCCCTAGCACAGATACGCAGTATTTT.